This paragraph covers one T cell receptor (beta chain) sequence. The data stem from a study of cytomegalovirus exposure and HLA in healthy donors. CDR3 size: 14 residues. The germline V gene has CDR1 SQVTM and CDR2 ANQGSEA. The ends were cut back, 0 bases at V and 0 bases at J, with 8 bases in the middle. It was with 60 Vbeta and 13 Jbeta primers that the PCR ran. Sequenced by immunoSEQ multiplex PCR; TCRdb stores in-frame clones only, minus some. The sample has 130,000 or so clones, 80% to 90% seen once. Material for sequencing was PBMCs. The TCR was taken from a woman younger than 35 in good health and CMV-seropositive. The V gene is TRBV29-1, the J gene TRBJ1-1; TRBD1 might be the D (5 bases). In DNA form, the CDR3 reads TGCAGCGTTGAAGAGGCGGGGGTGAACACTGAAGCTTTCTTT. Translating gives CSVEEAGVNTEAFF. Using reference TRBV29-1 and TRBJ1-1 for the parts outside the CDR3, the full variable domain is SAVISQKPSRDICQRGTSLTIQCQVDSQVTMMFWYRQQPGQSLTLIATANQGSEATYESGFVIDKFPISRPNLTFSTLTVSNMSPEDSSIYLCSVEEAGVNTEAFFGQGTRLTVV.